This paragraph covers one T cell receptor beta chain sequence. Its specificity is unknown. Other DNA sequences within the sample encode an identical CDR3. This CDR3 contains 14 residues. V gave up 1 base and J gave up 3 bases; unmatched junction bases: 1. CDR1 MGHDK and CDR2 SYGVNS come from the germline V gene. The sample comes from a study of cytomegalovirus exposure and HLA in healthy donors. PCR used 60 Vbeta primers and 13 Jbeta primers. In the authors' workflow: The authors later counted roughly 77 million unique TCR beta chains, 9.5 million to 11 million of them shared. Produced via immunoSEQ multiplex PCR; TCRdb's table is partial and in-frame only. V and J calls and clone size come straight from that table; D and trimming were deduced from the DNA. The table has more than 150,000 clones, around 80% seen once. General study findings and limits: In all likelihood, a cluster of highly shared sequence variants was a sequencing artifact.

This chain joins TRBV25-1 and TRBJ2-3, with 7 bases identical to TRBD2. Material: PBMCs. The clonotype was recovered from a man between 18 and 35 years old in good health and CMV-seronegative. The CDR3 DNA reads TGTGCCAGCAGTGAATCCGGGAGGACAGATACGCAGTATTTT. It yields the protein CASSESGRTDTQYF.